Following are 7 T cell receptor beta chains from one sample sequenced in a study of T cell responses to AZD1222 COVID-19 vaccine. Generated by immunoSEQ multiplex PCR, the TCRdb table keeps only in-frame clones and is missing some. Found here are about 110,000 clones, roughly 89% of them singletons; the top ten hold about 20%. The material sequenced was peripheral blood, taken on day 0 of AZD1222 vaccination. The receptors were gathered from an adult in good health.

The chain couples TRBV9 to TRBJ2-7; D unresolved. CDR1 SGDLS and CDR2 YYNGEE come from the germline V gene. Between the trimmed V and J ends, which lost 0 bases and 2 bases, there was a span of 9 bases. The CDR3 totals 14 residues. The CDR3 sequence is CASSVAGQTYEQYF. The CDR3 DNA follows: TGTGCCAGCAGCGTAGCTGGGCAAACCTACGAGCAGTACTTC.

The genes are TRBV7-6 and TRBJ2-1, with D possibly TRBD2 on 6 matching bases. This CDR3 contains 15 residues. V was trimmed by 1 base and J by 4 bases, leaving 11 bases between them. CDR1 SGHVS and CDR2 FNYEAQ come from the germline V gene. In nucleotides, the CDR3 is TGTGCCAGCAGCTTAGATCCGGGGGATTACAATGAGCAGTTCTTC. It is translated as CASSLDPGDYNEQFF.

V is TRBV7-7 and J is TRBJ2-5, with 9 nucleotides matching TRBD2. Germline V gives CDR1 SSHAT, CDR2 FNYEAQ (reference sequence). J was trimmed by 10 bases and V by 3 bases; bases with no gene match: 6. CDR3 length: 13 amino acids. The CDR3 loop is CASSFAGGRDQYF. CDR3 DNA sequence: TGTGCCAGCAGCTTCGCGGGGGGGCGAGACCAGTACTTC.

The chain couples TRBV19 to TRBJ1-1; D is perhaps TRBD1 (6 bases). CDR1 LNHDA and CDR2 SQIVND come from the germline V gene (reference sequence). The CDR3 loop spans 14 amino acids. With 1 base removed from V and 1 base from J, the gap between germline ends came to 7 bases. The CDR3 nucleotides read TGTGCCAGTAGTATAGGAGGGGGGAACACTGAAGCTTTCTTT. Residues: CASSIGGGNTEAFF.

This clone occurred once. V is TRBV5-1 and J is TRBJ2-2; D might be TRBD2 (5 bases). Germline V CDR1 and CDR2: SGHRS, YFSETQ. V dropped 2 bases and J dropped 4 bases, with 15 bases sitting between them. The CDR3 covers 16 residues. The CDR3, as DNA: TGCGCCAGCAGCTTTACTCTCGGGGATAGCACCGGGGAGCTGTTTTTT. Residues: CASSFTLGDSTGELFF. The whole variable domain, filled in from reference TRBV5-1 and TRBJ2-2, reads KAGVTQTPRYLIKTRGQQVTLSCSPISGHRSVSWYQQTPGQGLQFLFEYFSETQRNKGNFPGRFSGRQFSNSRSEMNVSTLELGDSALYLCASSFTLGDSTGELFFGEGSRLTVL.

CDR3 coding DNA: TGTGCCAGCAGCCATCCGGGTTCACCCCTCCACTTT. This gives the protein CASSHPGSPLHF. The chain recombines TRBV3-1 (or the pseudogene TRBV3-2) with TRBJ1-6, with unresolved D. Germline loops: CDR1 LGHDT, CDR2 YNNKEL (reference sequence). Trimming cost V 3 bases and J 9 bases, with 6 bases left between them. The CDR3 extends over 12 amino acids.

This clone has just one count. This chain links TRBV7-2 with TRBJ1-2; TRBD1 might be the D (5 bases). Between the trimmed V and J ends, which lost 5 bases and 4 bases, there was a span of 17 bases. Germline CDR1 reads SGHTA; CDR2 reads FQGNSA. This CDR3 has 15 amino acids. CDR3 loop: CASSRTGGIGYGYTF. The CDR3 nucleotides are TGTGCCAGCAGCCGTACGGGGGGAATTGGCTATGGCTACACCTTC.